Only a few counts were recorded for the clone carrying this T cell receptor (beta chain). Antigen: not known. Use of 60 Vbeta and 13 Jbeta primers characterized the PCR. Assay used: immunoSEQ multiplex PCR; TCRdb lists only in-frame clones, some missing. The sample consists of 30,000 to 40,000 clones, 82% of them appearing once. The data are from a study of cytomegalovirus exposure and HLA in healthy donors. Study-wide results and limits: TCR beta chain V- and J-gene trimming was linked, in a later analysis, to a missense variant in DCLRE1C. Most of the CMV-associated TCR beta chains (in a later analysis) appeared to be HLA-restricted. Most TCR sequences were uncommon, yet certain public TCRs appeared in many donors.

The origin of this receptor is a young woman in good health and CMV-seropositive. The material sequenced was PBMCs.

CDR3 sequence (DNA): TGCGCCAGCCTCTACGAGCAGTACTTC. Its translation is CASLYEQYF. The chain couples TRBV4-3 to TRBJ2-7; D not certain. From germline, CDR1 is LGHNA and CDR2 YSLEER. Trimming took 8 bases from V and 3 from J, leaving 2 bases between them. The CDR3 spans 9 residues.